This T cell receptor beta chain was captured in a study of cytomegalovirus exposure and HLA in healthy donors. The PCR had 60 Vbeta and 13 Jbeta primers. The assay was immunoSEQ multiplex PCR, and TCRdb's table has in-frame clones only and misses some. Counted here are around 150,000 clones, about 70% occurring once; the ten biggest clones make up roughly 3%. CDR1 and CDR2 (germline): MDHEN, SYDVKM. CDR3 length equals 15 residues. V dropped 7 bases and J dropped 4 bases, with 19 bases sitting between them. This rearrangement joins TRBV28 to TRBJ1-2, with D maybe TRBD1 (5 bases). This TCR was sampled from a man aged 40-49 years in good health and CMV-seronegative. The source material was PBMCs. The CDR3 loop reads CASTRGGSLAYGYTF. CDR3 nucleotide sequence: TGTGCCAGCACCCGCGGGGGATCGCTTGCCTATGGCTACACCTTC.